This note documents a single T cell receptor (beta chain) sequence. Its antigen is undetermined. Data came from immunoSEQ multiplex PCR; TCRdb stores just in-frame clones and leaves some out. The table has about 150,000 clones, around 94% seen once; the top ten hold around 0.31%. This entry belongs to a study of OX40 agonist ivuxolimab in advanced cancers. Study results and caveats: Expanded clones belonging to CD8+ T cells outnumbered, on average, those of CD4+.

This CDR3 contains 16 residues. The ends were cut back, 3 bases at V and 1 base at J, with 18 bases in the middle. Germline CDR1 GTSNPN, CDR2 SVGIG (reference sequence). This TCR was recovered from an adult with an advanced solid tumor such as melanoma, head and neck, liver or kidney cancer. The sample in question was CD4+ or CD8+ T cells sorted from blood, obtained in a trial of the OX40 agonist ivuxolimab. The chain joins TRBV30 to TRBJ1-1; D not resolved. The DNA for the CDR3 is TGTGCCTGGAGCATCCCGTGGGAACGTAGGAACACTGAAGCTTTCTTT. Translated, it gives CAWSIPWERRNTEAFF.